This TCR beta chain was recorded in a study of a mutant IDH1 vaccine in newly diagnosed glioma. Across the whole study: In some groups vaccination began 4-6 weeks post-radiotherapy; others received it with temozolomide. Earlier care involved radiotherapy, temozolomide, or both, and the majority received both. Patients under treatment included about 62% males and about 40% females and had a mean age of approximately 40 years.

The data were produced by immunoSEQ multiplex PCR, yet TCRdb's version contains in-frame clones alone and is incomplete. The sample yields some 40,000 clones, 60% to 75% seen once. The CDR3 sequence is 12 residues long. V gave up 7 bases and J gave up 4 bases, with 8 bases separating them. Germline values: CDR1 MDHEN, CDR2 SYDVKM. As to this clone: Its target is not known.

Time point denoted: week 47, end of study. The vaccine gave 300 ug of a 20-mer mutant IDH1 peptide subcutaneously per dose. Each donor presented with a new WHO grade 3 or 4 astrocytoma that tested IDH1-mutant and showed ATRX loss. This sample comprised PBMCs, obtained from a glioma patient whose treatment included an IDH1 peptide vaccine. This receptor was obtained from a man aged 40-50 years with glioma. This rearrangement joins TRBV28 to TRBJ2-1; D is uncertain. CDR3 sequence: CASTPQYNEQFF. As DNA, the CDR3 is TGTGCCAGCACCCCCCAGTACAATGAGCAGTTCTTC.